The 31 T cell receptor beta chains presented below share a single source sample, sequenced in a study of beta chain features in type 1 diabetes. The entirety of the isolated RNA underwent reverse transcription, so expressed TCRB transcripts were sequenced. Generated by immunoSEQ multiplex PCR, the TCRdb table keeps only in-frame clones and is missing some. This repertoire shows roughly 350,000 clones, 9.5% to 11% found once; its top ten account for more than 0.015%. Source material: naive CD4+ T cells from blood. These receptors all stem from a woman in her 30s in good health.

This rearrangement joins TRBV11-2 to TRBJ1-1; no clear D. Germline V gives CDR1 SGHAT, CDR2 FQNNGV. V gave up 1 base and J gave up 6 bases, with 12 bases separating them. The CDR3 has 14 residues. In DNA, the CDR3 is TGTGCCAGCAGCTTAGTCGGCAGGCCGGCTGAAGCTTTCTTT. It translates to CASSLVGRPAEAFF.

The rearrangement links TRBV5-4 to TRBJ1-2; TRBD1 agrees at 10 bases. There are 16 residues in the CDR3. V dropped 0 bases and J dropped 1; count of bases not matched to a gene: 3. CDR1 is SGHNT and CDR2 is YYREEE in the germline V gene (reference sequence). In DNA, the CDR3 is TGTGCCAGCAGCTTGGAGAGGACAGGGGGTAACTATGGCTACACCTTC. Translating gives CASSLERTGGNYGYTF.

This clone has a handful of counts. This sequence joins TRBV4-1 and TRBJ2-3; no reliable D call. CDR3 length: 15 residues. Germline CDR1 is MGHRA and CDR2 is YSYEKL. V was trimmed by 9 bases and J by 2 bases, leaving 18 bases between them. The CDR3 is CASRRRQLDTDTQYF. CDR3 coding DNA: TGCGCCAGTCGCCGGCGGCAACTCGACACAGATACGCAGTATTTT.

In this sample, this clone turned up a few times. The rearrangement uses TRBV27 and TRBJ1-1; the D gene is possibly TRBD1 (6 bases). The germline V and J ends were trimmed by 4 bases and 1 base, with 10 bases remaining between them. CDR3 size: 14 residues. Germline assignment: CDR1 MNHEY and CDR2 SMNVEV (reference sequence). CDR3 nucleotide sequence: TGTGCCAGCAGTTCCACGGACAGGAACACTGAAGCTTTCTTT. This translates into CASSSTDRNTEAFF.

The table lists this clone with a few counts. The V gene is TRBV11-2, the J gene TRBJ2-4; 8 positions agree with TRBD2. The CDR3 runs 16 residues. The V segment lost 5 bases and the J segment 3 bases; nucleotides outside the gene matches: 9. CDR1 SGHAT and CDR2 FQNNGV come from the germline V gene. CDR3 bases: TGTGCCAGCAGCACCCGACTAGCGACCTACAAAAACATTCAGTACTTC. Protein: CASSTRLATYKNIQYF.

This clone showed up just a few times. In DNA form, the CDR3 reads TGTGCCAGCAGCGTAAGCGGAAGGAACACCGGGGAGCTGTTTTTT. Its translation is CASSVSGRNTGELFF. The gene calls are TRBV7-9 and TRBJ2-2, with D possibly being TRBD2 (5 bases). CDR3 length: 15 residues. Germline-derived CDR1 and CDR2 are SEHNR and FQNEAQ (reference sequence). V lost 5 bases and J lost 1, with 11 bases in between.

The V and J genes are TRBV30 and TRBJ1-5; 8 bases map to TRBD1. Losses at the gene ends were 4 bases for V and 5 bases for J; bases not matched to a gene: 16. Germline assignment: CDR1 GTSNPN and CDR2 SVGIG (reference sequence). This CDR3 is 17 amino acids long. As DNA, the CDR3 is TGTGCCTGGAATAGGGGGACAGGCGGCAGGAGCGATCAGCCCCAGCATTTT. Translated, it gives CAWNRGTGGRSDQPQHF.

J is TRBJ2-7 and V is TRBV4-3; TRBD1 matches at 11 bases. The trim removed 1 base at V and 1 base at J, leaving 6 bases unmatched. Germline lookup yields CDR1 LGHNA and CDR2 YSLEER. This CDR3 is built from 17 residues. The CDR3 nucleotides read TGCGCCAGCAGCCAAGGTCTAGGACAGGGGGCATCCTACGAGCAGTACTTC. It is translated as CASSQGLGQGASYEQYF.

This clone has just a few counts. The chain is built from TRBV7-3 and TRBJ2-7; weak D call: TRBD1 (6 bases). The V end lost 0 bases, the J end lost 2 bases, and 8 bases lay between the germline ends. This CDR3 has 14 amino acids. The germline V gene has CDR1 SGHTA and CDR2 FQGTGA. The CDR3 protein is CASSLTGGAYEQYF. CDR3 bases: TGTGCCAGCAGCTTAACAGGGGGAGCCTACGAGCAGTACTTC.

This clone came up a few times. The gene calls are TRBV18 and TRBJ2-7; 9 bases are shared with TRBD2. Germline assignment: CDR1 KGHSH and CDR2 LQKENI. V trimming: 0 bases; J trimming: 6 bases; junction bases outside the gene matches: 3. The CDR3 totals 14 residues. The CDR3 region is CASSPPGLASEQYF. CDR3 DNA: TGTGCCAGCTCACCACCGGGACTAGCTAGCGAGCAGTACTTC.

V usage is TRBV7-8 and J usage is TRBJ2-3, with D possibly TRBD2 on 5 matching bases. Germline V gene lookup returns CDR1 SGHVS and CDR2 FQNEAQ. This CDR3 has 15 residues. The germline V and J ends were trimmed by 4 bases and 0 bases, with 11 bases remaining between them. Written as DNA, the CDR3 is TGTGCCAGCAGCTACAGCGGAATTAGCACAGATACGCAGTATTTT. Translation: CASSYSGISTDTQYF.

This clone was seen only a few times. The CDR3 DNA follows: TGTGCCAGCACCTCATCTCAGGGACTCTACAATCAGCCCCAGCATTTT. Translating it yields CASTSSQGLYNQPQHF. The rearrangement uses TRBV28 and TRBJ1-5, with D possibly TRBD1 on 5 matching bases. The V gene lost 7 bases and the J gene lost 3 bases, with 19 bases spanning the gap. The germline V gene has CDR1 MDHEN and CDR2 SYDVKM. This CDR3 is built from 16 residues.

The CDR3 nucleotides are TGTGCCAGCAGCTTAGGGGGGACTAGAGGAGCCTACAATGAGCAGTTCTTC. It is translated as CASSLGGTRGAYNEQFF. The rearrangement uses TRBV7-9 and TRBJ2-1, with TRBD2 matching over 8 bases. Germline assignment: CDR1 SEHNR and CDR2 FQNEAQ (reference sequence). The CDR3 consists of 17 residues. J gave up 2 bases and V 1 base, and 7 bases lay outside the gene matches.

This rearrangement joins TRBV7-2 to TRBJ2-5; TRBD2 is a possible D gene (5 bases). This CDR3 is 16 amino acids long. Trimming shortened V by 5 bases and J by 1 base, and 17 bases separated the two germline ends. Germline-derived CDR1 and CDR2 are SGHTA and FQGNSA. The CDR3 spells CASSRPPGSAQETQYF. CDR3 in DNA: TGTGCCAGCAGCCGACCTCCGGGATCTGCCCAAGAGACCCAGTACTTC.

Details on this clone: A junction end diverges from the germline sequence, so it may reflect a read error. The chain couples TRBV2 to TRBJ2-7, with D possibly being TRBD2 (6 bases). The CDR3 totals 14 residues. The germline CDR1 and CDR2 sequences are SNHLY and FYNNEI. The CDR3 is CASSEAPGLTAHSF. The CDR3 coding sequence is TGTGCCAGCAGTGAAGCTCCGGGACTTACCGCACACTCCTTC.

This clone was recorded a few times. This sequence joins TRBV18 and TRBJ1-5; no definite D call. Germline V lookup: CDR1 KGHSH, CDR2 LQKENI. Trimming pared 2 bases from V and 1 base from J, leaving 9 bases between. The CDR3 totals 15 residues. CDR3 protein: CASSPSGGSNQPQHF. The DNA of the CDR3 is TGTGCCAGCTCACCATCCGGAGGGAGCAATCAGCCCCAGCATTTT.

CDR3 region: CASSLEESGELFF. The CDR3 DNA sequence: TGTGCCAGCAGCCTAGAGGAGTCCGGGGAGCTGTTTTTT. The J gene is TRBJ2-2, the V gene TRBV5-4, with D hard to call. The CDR3 is 13 residues long. The germline V and J ends were trimmed by 4 bases and 6 bases, with 10 bases remaining between them. Germline V gene data show CDR1 as SGHNT and CDR2 as YYREEE (reference sequence). The full variable domain, its missing parts supplied by reference TRBV5-4 and TRBJ2-2, is ETGVTQSPTHLIKTRGQQVTLRCSSQSGHNTVSWYQQALGQGPQFIFQYYREEENGRGNFPPRFSGLQFPNYSSELNVNALELDDSALYLCASSLEESGELFFGEGSRLTVL.

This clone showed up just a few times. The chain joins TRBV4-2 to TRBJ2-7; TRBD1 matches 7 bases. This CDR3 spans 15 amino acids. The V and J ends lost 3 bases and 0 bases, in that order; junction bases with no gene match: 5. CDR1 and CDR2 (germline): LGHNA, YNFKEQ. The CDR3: CASSHADRDSYEQYF. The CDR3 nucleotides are TGTGCCAGCAGCCATGCTGACAGGGACTCCTACGAGCAGTACTTC.

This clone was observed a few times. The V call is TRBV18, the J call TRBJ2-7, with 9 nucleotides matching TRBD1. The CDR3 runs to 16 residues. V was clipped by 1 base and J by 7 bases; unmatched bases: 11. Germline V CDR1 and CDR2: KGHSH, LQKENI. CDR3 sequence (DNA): TGTGCCAGCTCACCACGGACGTCACAGGGGGCGCGGGAGCAGTACTTC. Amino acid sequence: CASSPRTSQGAREQYF.

CDR3: CASSLRGNSGQETQYF. Written as DNA, the CDR3 is TGTGCCAGCAGCTTACGAGGAAATAGCGGCCAAGAGACCCAGTACTTC. This chain connects TRBV7-9 to TRBJ2-5; weak D call: TRBD2 (6 bases). The CDR3 has 16 amino acids. Germline V gene lookup returns CDR1 SEHNR and CDR2 FQNEAQ (reference sequence). The V end was cut by 2 bases, the J end by 1 base, with 14 bases between.

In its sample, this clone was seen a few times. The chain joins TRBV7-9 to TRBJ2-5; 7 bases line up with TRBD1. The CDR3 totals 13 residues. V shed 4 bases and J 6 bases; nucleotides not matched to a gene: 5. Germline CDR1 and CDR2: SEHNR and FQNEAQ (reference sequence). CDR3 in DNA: TGTGCCAGCAGCTCGACAGGGTCACAGACCCAGTACTTC. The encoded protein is CASSSTGSQTQYF.

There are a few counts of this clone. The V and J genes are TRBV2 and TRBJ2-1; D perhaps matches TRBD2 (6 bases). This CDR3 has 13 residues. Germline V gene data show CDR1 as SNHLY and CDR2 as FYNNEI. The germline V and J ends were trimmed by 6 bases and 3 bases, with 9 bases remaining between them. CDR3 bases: TGTGCCAGCAGCGGGAGTGGCTACAATGAGCAGTTCTTC. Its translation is CASSGSGYNEQFF.

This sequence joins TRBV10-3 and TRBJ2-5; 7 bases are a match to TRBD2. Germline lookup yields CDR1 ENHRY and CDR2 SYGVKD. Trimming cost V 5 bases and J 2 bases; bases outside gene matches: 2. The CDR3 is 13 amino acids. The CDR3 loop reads CAISKAGQETQYF. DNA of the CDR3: TGTGCCATCAGTAAAGCGGGGCAAGAGACCCAGTACTTC.

CDR3 bases: TGTGCCAGCACTAGCGGGCCGGGGAGGGAGACCCAGTACTTC. This translates into CASTSGPGRETQYF. The rearrangement uses TRBV25-1 and TRBJ2-5; TRBD2 aligns across 8 bases. J was trimmed by 5 bases and V by 7 bases; bases with no gene match: 9. Per the germline V gene, CDR1 is MGHDK and CDR2 is SYGVNS. The CDR3 has 14 amino acids. Full variable domain (remainder filled in from reference TRBV25-1 and TRBJ2-5): EADIYQTPRYLVIGTGKKITLECSQTMGHDKMYWYQQDPGMELHLIHYSYGVNSTEKGDLSSESTVSRIRTEHFPLTLESARPSHTSQYLCASTSGPGRETQYFGPGTRLLVL.

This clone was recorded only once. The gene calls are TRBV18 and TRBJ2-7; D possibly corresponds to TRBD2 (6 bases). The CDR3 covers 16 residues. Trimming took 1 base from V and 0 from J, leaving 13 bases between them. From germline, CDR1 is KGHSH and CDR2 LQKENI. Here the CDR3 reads CASSPLAGTGSYEQYF. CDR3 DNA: TGTGCCAGCTCACCACTGGCGGGGACCGGCTCCTACGAGCAGTACTTC.

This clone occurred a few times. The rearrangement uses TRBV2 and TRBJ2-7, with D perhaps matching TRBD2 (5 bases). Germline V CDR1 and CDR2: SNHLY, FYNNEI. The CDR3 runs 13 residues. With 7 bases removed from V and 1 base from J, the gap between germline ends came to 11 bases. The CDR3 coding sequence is TGTGCCAGCAAGGAGCGAGGGTCCTACGAGCAGTACTTC. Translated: CASKERGSYEQYF.

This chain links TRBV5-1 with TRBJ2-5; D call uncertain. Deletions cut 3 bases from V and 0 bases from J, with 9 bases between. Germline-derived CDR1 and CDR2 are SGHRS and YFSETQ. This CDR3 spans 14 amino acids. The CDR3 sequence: CASSSPEYQETQYF. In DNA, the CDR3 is TGCGCCAGCAGCTCCCCAGAATACCAAGAGACCCAGTACTTC. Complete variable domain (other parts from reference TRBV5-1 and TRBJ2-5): KAGVTQTPRYLIKTRGQQVTLSCSPISGHRSVSWYQQTPGQGLQFLFEYFSETQRNKGNFPGRFSGRQFSNSRSEMNVSTLELGDSALYLCASSSPEYQETQYFGPGTRLLVL.

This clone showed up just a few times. CDR3 in DNA: TGTGCCAGCCCAGCGACAGGGAGGCTGAACACTGAAGCTTTCTTT. Protein sequence: CASPATGRLNTEAFF. The chain carries TRBV28 and TRBJ1-1, with 7 bases fitting TRBD1. The CDR3 runs 15 residues. V trimming: 8 bases; J trimming: 0 bases; junction bases outside the gene matches: 9. Germline CDR1 MDHEN, CDR2 SYDVKM.

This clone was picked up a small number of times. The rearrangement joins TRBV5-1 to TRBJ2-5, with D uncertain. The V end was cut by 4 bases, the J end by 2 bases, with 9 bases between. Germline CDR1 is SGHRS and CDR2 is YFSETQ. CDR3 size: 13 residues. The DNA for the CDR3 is TGCGCCAGCAGCCGAACAGAGCAAGAGACCCAGTACTTC. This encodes CASSRTEQETQYF.

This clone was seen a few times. In DNA, the CDR3 is TGTGCCTGGACAGTTTCAGATACGCAGTATTTT. Protein: CAWTVSDTQYF. J is TRBJ2-3 and V is TRBV30; no clear D. Germline loops: CDR1 GTSNPN, CDR2 SVGIG (reference sequence). The CDR3 runs 11 residues. V lost 4 bases and J 4 bases, leaving 6 bases between the germline ends.

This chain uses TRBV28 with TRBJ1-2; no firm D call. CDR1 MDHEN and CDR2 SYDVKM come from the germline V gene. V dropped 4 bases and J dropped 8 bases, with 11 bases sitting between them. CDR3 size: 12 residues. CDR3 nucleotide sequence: TGTGCCAGCAGTTGGAGGGTCCGCGGCTACACCTTC. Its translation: CASSWRVRGYTF.